The T cell receptor beta chain described here comes from a study of T cells in Graves' hyperthyroidism and ophthalmopathy. This clonotype was picked up one time. Its antigen is still unknown. This CDR3 is built from 15 residues. The V gene end was trimmed by 0 bases and the J gene end by 5 bases; junction bases not matched to a gene: 2. Germline CDR1 is MNHEY and CDR2 is SVGEGT. General observations from the study: Among thyroid clonotypes expanded above 0.001, most also appeared in blood.

The investigators amplified TCR beta CDR3 regions from RNA transcripts. Researchers ran a first-round RT-PCR on the TCR CDR3 using the HTBI primer set. TCRdb called the multiplex PCR reads again in MiXCR, with one record for every CDR3 protein. The sample lists approximately 360,000 distinct CDR3 sequences, 20% to 25% occurring once. The TCR originated in a man aged 50-59 years with Graves' hyperthyroidism. Sequencing used blood. The rearrangement uses TRBV6-2 or TRBV6-3 and TRBJ2-2; 8 bases are shared with TRBD2. The CDR3, as DNA: TGTGCCAGCAGTTACTCTGCTAGCGGGACCGGGGAGCTGTTTTTT. Protein: CASSYSASGTGELFF.